Shown below are 12 T cell receptor beta chains from a single sample sequenced in a study of shared clonotypes between healthy human individuals. TCRdb keeps only in-frame clones here, not all; method: immunoSEQ multiplex PCR. The sample contains fewer than 350,000 clones, about nine tenths of which appear only once. Sample: memory CD8+ T cells sorted from blood. Subset defined: CD45RO+ cells pooled with CCR7-negative TemRA cells. The receptor source for this set is a man younger than 35 in good health.

V usage is TRBV4-1 and J usage is TRBJ2-1; TRBD1 matches 8 bases. Germline V gene sequence: CDR1 MGHRA, CDR2 YSYEKL. The CDR3 covers 16 residues. Trimming at V came to 4 bases and at J to 5 bases, leaving 10 bases not matched to a gene. CDR3 residues: CASSLTSGQGDNEQFF. The DNA of the CDR3 is TGCGCCAGCAGCCTTACCTCCGGACAGGGAGACAATGAGCAGTTCTTC.

The V and J genes are TRBV28 and TRBJ2-5; 12 bases match TRBD1. The CDR3 is 16 amino acids. V shed 2 bases, J shed 5 bases, and the junction held 6 bases outside the gene matches. CDR1 MDHEN and CDR2 SYDVKM come from the germline V gene. The CDR3 sequence is CASSLGGQGAWETQYF. The CDR3 DNA reads as TGTGCCAGCAGTTTAGGGGGACAGGGGGCGTGGGAGACCCAGTACTTC.

This clone was seen once. The chain recombines TRBV4-1 with TRBJ2-7; D gene unclear. Germline CDR1 is MGHRA and CDR2 is YSYEKL. This CDR3 is built from 13 residues. V lost 2 bases, J lost 5 bases, and 10 bases lay in between. CDR3 sequence reads: CASSQITEDEQYF. CDR3 coding DNA: TGCGCCAGCAGCCAAATAACAGAGGACGAGCAGTACTTC.

The rearrangement joins TRBV6-6 to TRBJ2-1; D might be TRBD1 or TRBD2, each matching 5 bases. The CDR3 spans 16 residues. The germline V gene encodes CDR1 MNHNY and CDR2 SVGAGI (reference sequence). V was trimmed by 7 bases and J by 0 bases, leaving 16 bases between them. In nucleotides, the CDR3 is TGTGCCAGCACCCCAACGGGACCTGACTCCTACAATGAGCAGTTCTTC. Its protein is CASTPTGPDSYNEQFF.

The chain combines TRBV7-9 with TRBJ2-1; D is possibly TRBD2 (5 bases). Germline loops: CDR1 SEHNR, CDR2 FQNEAQ (reference sequence). CDR3 length: 14 residues. Deletions cut 5 bases from V and 1 base from J, with 9 bases between. CDR3 amino acids: CASSPEESYNEQFF. Here the CDR3 DNA reads TGTGCCAGCAGCCCGGAGGAATCCTACAATGAGCAGTTCTTC.

A single count supports this clone. The chain carries TRBV7-9 and TRBJ2-7; perhaps TRBD1 as D (6 bases). Germline loops: CDR1 SEHNR, CDR2 FQNEAQ (reference sequence). V was clipped by 5 bases and J by 0 bases, with 23 bases between them. The CDR3 loop spans 18 amino acids. The CDR3 DNA reads as TGTGCCAGCAGCGCATCCGAGCTAGGACAGATTTTCTCCTACGAGCAGTACTTC. It codes for CASSASELGQIFSYEQYF.

The rearrangement uses TRBV5-1 and TRBJ2-3, with D possibly being TRBD1 (5 bases). Germline CDR1 and CDR2: SGHRS and YFSETQ. The CDR3 has 15 amino acids. V lost 0 bases and J 6 bases, leaving 14 bases between the germline ends. CDR3 DNA sequence: TGCGCCAGCAGCTTGGAATCCAGGGTTGAGGATACGCAGTATTTT. Translating it yields CASSLESRVEDTQYF.

Here the CDR3 reads CASSQEWGGQPQHF. The CDR3 DNA sequence: TGCGCCAGCAGCCAAGAGTGGGGAGGTCAGCCCCAGCATTTT. The rearrangement joins TRBV4-1 to TRBJ1-5; no reliable D call. This CDR3 has 14 amino acids. Trimming cost V 0 bases and J 6 bases, with 9 bases left between them. Germline assignment: CDR1 MGHRA and CDR2 YSYEKL.

CDR3: CASSLVLFEDTQYF. The CDR3 region has the DNA TGTGCCAGCAGTTTAGTCCTCTTTGAGGATACGCAGTATTTT. The chain recombines TRBV28 with TRBJ2-3; D not resolved. The CDR3 runs to 14 residues. Germline assignment: CDR1 MDHEN and CDR2 SYDVKM. Trimming removed 2 bases at V and 6 bases at J, with 12 bases between.

In DNA form, the CDR3 reads TGTGCCACCAGCAGAGAGTTGGAGGAGCTTACAGATACGCAGTATTTT. It yields the protein CATSRELEELTDTQYF. The gene calls are TRBV15 and TRBJ2-3; D might be TRBD2 (5 bases). The germline V gene encodes CDR1 LNHNV and CDR2 YYDKDF (reference sequence). The germline V and J ends were trimmed by 0 bases and 3 bases, with 13 bases remaining between them. The CDR3 contains 16 residues.

The chain recombines TRBV7-9 with TRBJ2-7, with D tentatively TRBD1 (5 bases). CDR1 and CDR2 from the germline V gene are SEHNR and FQNEAQ (reference sequence). This CDR3 has 16 residues. The ends were cut back, 5 bases at V and 1 base at J, with 18 bases in the middle. The chain's CDR3 is CASSPPYIGASYEQYF. CDR3 coding DNA: TGTGCCAGCAGCCCACCGTATATAGGGGCATCCTACGAGCAGTACTTC.

The chain combines TRBV2 with TRBJ1-2; 7 nucleotides agree with TRBD1. Losses at the gene ends were 4 bases for V and 4 bases for J; bases not matched to a gene: 3. Looked up from germline, CDR1 is SNHLY and CDR2 is FYNNEI. The CDR3 runs to 13 residues. CDR3 DNA: TGTGCCAGCAGTGGGACAGGAACCTATGGCTACACCTTC. Translation: CASSGTGTYGYTF.